Given below is one T cell receptor beta chain in context. The target antigen is unknown. Individuals who donated were healthy Caucasians from Russia aged about 6 to 95. The data stem from a study of blood T cells in healthy people across ages. Study-wide context: About one barcoded beta molecule per two T cells was the capture yield of template switching. General study findings and limits: Older age went with lower TCR beta diversity per million T cells, in a roughly linear way.

A second PCR of about 7 to 12 cycles used a sample-barcoded 5' primer and a J-beta primer mix. Each cDNA was tagged by a template-switch adaptor containing 12 random nucleotides. TCRdb re-called the 5' RACE reads with MiXCR, one entry per CDR3 protein. The sample has fewer than 900,000 distinct CDR3 sequences; about 37% are singletons. The specimen was blood. This TCR came from a man younger than 35 in good health.

The CDR3 sequence: CATSRGYGTSNTGELFF. The CDR3 nucleotides are TGTGCCACCAGCAGAGGTTACGGGACATCGAACACCGGGGAGCTGTTTTTT. The chain joins TRBV15 to TRBJ2-2; D might be TRBD1 (6 bases). This CDR3 has 17 amino acids. The ends were cut back, 1 base at V and 0 bases at J, with 12 bases in the middle. Germline CDR1 and CDR2: LNHNV and YYDKDF (reference sequence).